This T cell receptor (beta chain) was obtained from a study of beta chain features in type 1 diabetes. Notes on the study in general: Patients with type 1 diabetes carried fewer insertions and had more deletions at their VDJ junctions.

The investigators reverse transcribed all of the isolated RNA, so they sequenced expressed TCRB transcripts. The assay was immunoSEQ multiplex PCR, and TCRdb's table has in-frame clones only and misses some. The data show fewer than 650,000 clones, with 15% to 18% seen just once and around 0.095% held by the top ten. The table lists this clone with a few counts. Its target is not known. One heparinised draw, averaging about 110 mL, was taken per donor. The receptor was derived from a man between 18 and 29 years old in good health. The sequenced sample was naive CD4+ T cells from blood.

The DNA of the CDR3 is TGTGCCATCAGTGCAGGTGGACAGGGGGCGGTTAGGCAGCCCCAGCATTTT. This translates into CAISAGGQGAVRQPQHF. The V gene is TRBV10-3, the J gene TRBJ1-5; 11 bases fit TRBD1. V trimming: 4 bases; J trimming: 7 bases; junction bases outside the gene matches: 12. The CDR3 consists of 17 residues. Germline CDR1 ENHRY, CDR2 SYGVKD.